This TCR beta chain was found in a study of blood T cell repertoires in COVID-19. Sequenced by immunoSEQ multiplex PCR; TCRdb stores in-frame clones only, minus some. The table has fewer than 200,000 clones, more than 70% seen once. The trim removed 3 bases at V and 4 bases at J, leaving 5 bases unmatched. Germline V gives CDR1 SGHTA, CDR2 FQGNSA. The CDR3 loop spans 16 amino acids. This receptor was identified in a man aged 45-65 years who had recovered from COVID-19. Sequenced material: peripheral blood. V and J are TRBV7-2 and TRBJ2-3; 12 nucleotides match TRBD2. CDR3: CASSFASGRGADTQYF. The CDR3 nucleotides read TGTGCCAGCAGCTTTGCTAGCGGGAGGGGAGCAGATACGCAGTATTTT.